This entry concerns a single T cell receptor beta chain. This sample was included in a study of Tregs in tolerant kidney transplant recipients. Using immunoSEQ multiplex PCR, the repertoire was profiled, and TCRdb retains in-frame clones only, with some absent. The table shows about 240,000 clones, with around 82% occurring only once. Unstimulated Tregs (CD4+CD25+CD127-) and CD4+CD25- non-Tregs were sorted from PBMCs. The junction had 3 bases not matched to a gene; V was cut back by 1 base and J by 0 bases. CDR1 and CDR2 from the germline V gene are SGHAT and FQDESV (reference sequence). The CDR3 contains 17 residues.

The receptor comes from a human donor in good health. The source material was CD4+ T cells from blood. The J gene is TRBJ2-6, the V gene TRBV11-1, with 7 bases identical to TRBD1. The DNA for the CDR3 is TGTGCCAGCAGCTTAGAGGACAGGAGCTCTGGGGCCAACGTCCTGACTTTC. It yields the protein CASSLEDRSSGANVLTF.